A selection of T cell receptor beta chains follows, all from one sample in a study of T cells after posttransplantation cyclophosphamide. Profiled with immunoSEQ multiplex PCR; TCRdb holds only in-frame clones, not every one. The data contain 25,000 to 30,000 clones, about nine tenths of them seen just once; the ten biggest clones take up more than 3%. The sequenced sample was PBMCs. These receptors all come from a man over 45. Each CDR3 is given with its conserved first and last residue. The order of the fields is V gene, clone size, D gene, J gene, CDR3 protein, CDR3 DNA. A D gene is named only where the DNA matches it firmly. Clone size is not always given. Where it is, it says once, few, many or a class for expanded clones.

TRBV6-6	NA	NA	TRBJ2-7	CASSPRGYEQYF	TGTGCCAGCAGCCCCCGGGGGTACGAGCAGTACTTC
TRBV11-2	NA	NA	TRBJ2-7	CASSLEAGGEQYF	TGTGCCAGCAGCTTAGAGGCCGGAGGCGAGCAGTACTTC
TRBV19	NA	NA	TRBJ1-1	CASSIPPGTLNTEAFF	TGTGCCAGTAGTATACCCCCTGGGACACTGAACACTGAAGCTTTCTTT
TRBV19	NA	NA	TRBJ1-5	CASTVNNPQGNQPQHF	TGTGCCAGTACCGTTAACAACCCACAGGGAAATCAGCCCCAGCATTTT
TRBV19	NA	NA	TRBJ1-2	CASSISGGQASGYTF	TGTGCCAGTAGTATAAGCGGAGGGCAGGCTAGTGGCTACACCTTC
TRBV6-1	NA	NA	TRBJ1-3	CATRTASGNTIYF	TGTGCCACTCGGACAGCCTCTGGAAACACCATATATTTT
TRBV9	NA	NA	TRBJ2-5	CASSAWDSEQETQYF	TGTGCCAGCAGCGCCTGGGACTCGGAACAAGAGACCCAGTACTTC
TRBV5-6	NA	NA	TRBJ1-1	CASSLWSTGNTEAFF	TGTGCCAGCAGCCTATGGTCCACTGGGAACACTGAAGCTTTCTTT
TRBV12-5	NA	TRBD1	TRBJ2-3	CASGSSGGDTQYF	TGTGCTAGTGGTTCGTCAGGGGGAGATACGCAGTATTTT
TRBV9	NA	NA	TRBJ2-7	CASSAWDTSGTEQYF	TGTGCCAGCAGCGCCTGGGACACCTCAGGGACCGAGCAGTACTTC
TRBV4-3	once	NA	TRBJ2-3	CASSQDLKRNTQYF	TGCGCCAGCAGCCAAGATCTTAAGCGCAATACGCAGTATTTT
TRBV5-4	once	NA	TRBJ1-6	CASSLTGSGSPLHF	TGTGCCAGCAGCTTGACAGGCTCGGGTTCACCCCTCCACTTT
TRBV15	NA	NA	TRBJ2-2	CATSRAGGELFF	TGTGCCACCAGCAGAGCCGGCGGGGAGCTGTTTTTT
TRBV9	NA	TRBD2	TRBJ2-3	CASSVGERGILTYTDTQYF	TGTGCCAGCAGCGTAGGGGAGCGGGGAATACTAACTTACACAGATACGCAGTATTTT
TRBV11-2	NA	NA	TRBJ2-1	CASSLGRLSSYNEQFF	TGTGCCAGCAGCTTGGGCAGGTTAAGCTCCTACAATGAGCAGTTCTTC
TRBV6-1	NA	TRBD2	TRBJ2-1	CASRAGGHYNEQFF	TGTGCCAGCAGAGCGGGAGGTCACTACAATGAGCAGTTCTTC
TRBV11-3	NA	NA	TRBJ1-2	CASSLSAGDPYGYTF	TGTGCCAGCAGCTTAAGCGCAGGGGACCCCTATGGCTACACCTTC
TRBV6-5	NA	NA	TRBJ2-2	CASSGPSTNTGELFF	TGTGCCAGCAGTGGCCCTTCCACGAACACCGGGGAGCTGTTTTTT
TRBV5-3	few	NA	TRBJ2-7	CARSPQADHSYEQYF	TGTGCCAGAAGCCCACAAGCGGACCACTCCTACGAGCAGTACTTC
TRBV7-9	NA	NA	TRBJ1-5	CASSLNLQPQHF	TGTGCCAGCAGCTTAAATTTACAGCCCCAGCATTTT
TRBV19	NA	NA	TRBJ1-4	CASSIVAGRNEKLFF	TGTGCCAGTAGTATAGTTGCAGGGAGGAATGAAAAACTGTTTTTT
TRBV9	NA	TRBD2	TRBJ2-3	CASSVQREGLDTQYF	TGTGCCAGCAGCGTTCAGCGGGAGGGCCTAGATACGCAGTATTTT
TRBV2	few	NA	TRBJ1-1	CASSEGAGANLGTEAFF	TGTGCCAGCAGTGAAGGGGCAGGGGCTAACCTCGGCACTGAAGCTTTCTTT
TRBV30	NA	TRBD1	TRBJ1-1	CAWSGQGSTEAFF	TGTGCCTGGAGCGGACAGGGGTCCACTGAAGCTTTCTTT
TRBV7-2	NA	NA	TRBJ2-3	CASSSRVRVHTDTQYF	TGTGCCAGCAGCTCACGAGTCCGGGTTCACACAGATACGCAGTATTTT
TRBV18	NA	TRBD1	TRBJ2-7	CASSPVEGARYEQYF	TGTGCCAGCTCACCAGTTGAGGGGGCGAGATACGAGCAGTACTTC
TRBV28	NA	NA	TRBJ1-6	CATVSSYNSPLHF	TGTGCCACGGTGAGCTCCTATAATTCACCCCTCCACTTT
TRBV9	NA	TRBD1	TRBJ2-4	CASSVDGTGGSLAKNIQYF	TGTGCCAGCAGCGTAGATGGGACAGGGGGCTCCTTAGCCAAAAACATTCAGTACTTC
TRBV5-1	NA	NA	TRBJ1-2	CASSRSGRTDGPVGGYTF	TGCGCCAGCAGCCGTAGTGGTCGGACAGATGGCCCGGTGGGAGGCTACACCTTC
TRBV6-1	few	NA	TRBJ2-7	CASTRDTSYEQYF	TGTGCCAGCACCCGGGACACCTCCTACGAGCAGTACTTC
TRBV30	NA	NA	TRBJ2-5	CAWSLPTGSFQETQYF	TGTGCCTGGAGTCTTCCAACCGGGAGCTTCCAAGAGACCCAGTACTTC
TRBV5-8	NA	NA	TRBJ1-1	CASHRTVVQVFF	TGTGCCAGCCACCGGACAGTAGTTCAAGTTTTCTTT
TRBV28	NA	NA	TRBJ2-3	CASSPAGRGRAGGTDTQYF	TGTGCCAGCAGTCCTGCCGGTAGGGGGAGGGCCGGGGGCACAGATACGCAGTATTTT
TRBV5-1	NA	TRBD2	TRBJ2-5	CASSLGGGRAEETQYF	TGCGCCAGCAGCTTGGGAGGCGGGAGGGCCGAGGAGACCCAGTACTTC
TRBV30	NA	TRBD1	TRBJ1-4	CAWRTGNNEKLFF	TGTGCCTGGAGGACAGGGAACAATGAAAAACTGTTTTTT
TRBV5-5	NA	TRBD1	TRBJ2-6	CASSRTGAVSGANVLTF	TGTGCCAGCTCTAGGACAGGGGCTGTCTCTGGGGCCAACGTCCTGACTTTC
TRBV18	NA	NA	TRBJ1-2	CASSPQGGGYGYTF	TGTGCCAGCTCACCACAGGGCGGGGGCTATGGCTACACCTTC
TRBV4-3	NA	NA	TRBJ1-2	CASSRSDTAVYGYTF	TGCGCCAGCAGCCGTTCGGACACCGCTGTCTATGGCTACACCTTC
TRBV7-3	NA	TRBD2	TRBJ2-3	CASSLGGSGSDTQYF	TGTGCCAGCAGCTTAGGCGGGAGCGGGTCAGATACGCAGTATTTT
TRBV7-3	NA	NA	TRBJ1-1	CASSSGISNTEAFF	TGTGCCAGCAGCTCAGGGATTTCCAACACTGAAGCTTTCTTT
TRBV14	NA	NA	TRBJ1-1	CASSQRGFNTEAFF	TGTGCCAGCAGCCAAAGGGGATTTAACACTGAAGCTTTCTTT
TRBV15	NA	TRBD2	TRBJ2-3	CATSRRLAGATDTQYF	TGTGCCACCAGCAGAAGGCTAGCGGGGGCCACAGATACGCAGTATTTT
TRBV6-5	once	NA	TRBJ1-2	CASSLHRGAEGYTF	TGTGCCAGCAGTCTCCATAGGGGCGCGGAGGGCTACACCTTC
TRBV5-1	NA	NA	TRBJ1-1	CASSVGRGDTEAFF	TGCGCCAGCAGCGTGGGGCGCGGGGACACTGAAGCTTTCTTT
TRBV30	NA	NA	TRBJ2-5	CAWSYNEQETQYF	TGTGCCTGGAGTTATAACGAGCAAGAGACCCAGTACTTC
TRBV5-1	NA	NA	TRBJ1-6	CASSLDTGYSSPLHF	TGCGCCAGCAGCTTGGATACAGGGTATAGTTCACCCCTCCACTTT